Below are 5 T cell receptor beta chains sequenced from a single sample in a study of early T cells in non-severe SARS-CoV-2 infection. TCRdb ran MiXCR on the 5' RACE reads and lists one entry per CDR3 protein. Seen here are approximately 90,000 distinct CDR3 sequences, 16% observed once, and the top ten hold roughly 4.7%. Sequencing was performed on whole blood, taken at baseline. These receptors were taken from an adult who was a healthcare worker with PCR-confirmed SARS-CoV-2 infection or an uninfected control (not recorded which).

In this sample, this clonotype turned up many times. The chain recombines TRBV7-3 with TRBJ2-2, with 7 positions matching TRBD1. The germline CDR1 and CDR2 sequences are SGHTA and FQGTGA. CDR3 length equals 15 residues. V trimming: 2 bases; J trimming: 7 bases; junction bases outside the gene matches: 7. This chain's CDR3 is CASSLPRGLGGELFF. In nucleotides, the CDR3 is TGTGCCAGCAGCTTACCAAGGGGGCTGGGCGGGGAGCTGTTTTTT.

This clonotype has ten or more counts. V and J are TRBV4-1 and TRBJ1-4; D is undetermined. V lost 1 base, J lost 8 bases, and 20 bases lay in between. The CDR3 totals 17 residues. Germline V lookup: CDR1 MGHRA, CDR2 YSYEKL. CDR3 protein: CASSQVQLPGSKEKLFF. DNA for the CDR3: TGCGCCAGCAGCCAAGTCCAACTCCCGGGCTCGAAAGAAAAACTGTTTTTT.

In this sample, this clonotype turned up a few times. CDR3 bases: TGTGCCACCAGCAGCGATCGGGACAGTTACAATGAGCAGTTCTTC. Its protein product is CATSSDRDSYNEQFF. The rearrangement uses TRBV15 and TRBJ2-1; 7 nucleotides align to TRBD1. V lost 3 bases to trimming and J lost 4 bases; unmatched junction nucleotides: 6. The CDR3 contains 15 residues. Germline loops: CDR1 LNHNV, CDR2 YYDKDF (reference sequence).

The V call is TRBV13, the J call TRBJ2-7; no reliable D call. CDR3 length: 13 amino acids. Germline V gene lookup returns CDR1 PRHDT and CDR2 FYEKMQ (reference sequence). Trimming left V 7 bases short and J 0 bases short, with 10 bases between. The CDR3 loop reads CASKVENSYEQYF. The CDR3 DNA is TGTGCCAGCAAGGTGGAAAACTCCTACGAGCAGTACTTC.

CDR3 amino acids: CASSLERTSGSVYTGELFF. CDR3 bases: TGTGCCAGCAGCTTAGAGAGGACTAGCGGGAGTGTGTACACCGGGGAGCTGTTTTTT. The chain links TRBV7-9 to TRBJ2-2; 13 bases map to TRBD2. V lost 1 base and J lost 3; bases outside the gene matches: 8. Germline V gene data show CDR1 as SEHNR and CDR2 as FQNEAQ (reference sequence). This CDR3 comprises 19 residues.